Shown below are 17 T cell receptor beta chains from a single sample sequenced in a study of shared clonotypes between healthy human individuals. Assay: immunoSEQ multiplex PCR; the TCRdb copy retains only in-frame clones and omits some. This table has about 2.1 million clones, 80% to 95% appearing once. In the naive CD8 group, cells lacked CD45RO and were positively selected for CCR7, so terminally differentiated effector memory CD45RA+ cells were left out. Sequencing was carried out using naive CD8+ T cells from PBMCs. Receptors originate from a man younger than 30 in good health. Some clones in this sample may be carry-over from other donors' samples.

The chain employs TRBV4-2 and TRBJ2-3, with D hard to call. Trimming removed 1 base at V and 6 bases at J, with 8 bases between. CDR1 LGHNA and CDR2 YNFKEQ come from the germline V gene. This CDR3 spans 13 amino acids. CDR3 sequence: CASSQARLDTQYF. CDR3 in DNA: TGTGCCAGCAGCCAAGCTCGATTGGATACGCAGTATTTT.

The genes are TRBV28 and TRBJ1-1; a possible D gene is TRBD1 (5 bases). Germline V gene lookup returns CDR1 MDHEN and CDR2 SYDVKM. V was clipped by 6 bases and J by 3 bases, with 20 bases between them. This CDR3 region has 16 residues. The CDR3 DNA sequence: TGTGCCAGCAGCCCCAGGTTGTCCGGGGCCCACACTGAAGCTTTCTTT. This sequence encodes CASSPRLSGAHTEAFF.

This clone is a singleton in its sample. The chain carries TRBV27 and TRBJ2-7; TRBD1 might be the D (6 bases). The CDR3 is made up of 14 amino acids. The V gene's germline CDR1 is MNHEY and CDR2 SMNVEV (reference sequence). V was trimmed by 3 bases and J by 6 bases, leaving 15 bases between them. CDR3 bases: TGTGCCAGCAGTTTTCGCCAGGGGTCTAGCGAGCAGTACTTC. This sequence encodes CASSFRQGSSEQYF.

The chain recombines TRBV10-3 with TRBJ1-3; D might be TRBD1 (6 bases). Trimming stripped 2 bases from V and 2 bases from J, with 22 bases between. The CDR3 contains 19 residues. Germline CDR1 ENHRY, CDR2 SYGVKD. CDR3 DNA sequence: TGTGCCATCAGTGAGGCCGGGACACCTTCGTTCGGGCCTGGAAACACCATATATTTT. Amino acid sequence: CAISEAGTPSFGPGNTIYF.

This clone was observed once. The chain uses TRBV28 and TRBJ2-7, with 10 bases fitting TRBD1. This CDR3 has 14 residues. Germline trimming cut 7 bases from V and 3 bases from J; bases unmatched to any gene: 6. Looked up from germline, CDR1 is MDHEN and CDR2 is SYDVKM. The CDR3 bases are TGTGCCAGCACTAACTGGGACAGGGGCTACGAGCAGTACTTC. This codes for CASTNWDRGYEQYF. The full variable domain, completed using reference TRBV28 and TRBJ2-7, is DVKVTQSSRYLVKRTGEKVFLECVQDMDHENMFWYRQDPGLGLRLIYFSYDVKMKEKGDIPEGYSVSREKKERFSLILESASTNQTSMYLCASTNWDRGYEQYFGPGTRLTVT.

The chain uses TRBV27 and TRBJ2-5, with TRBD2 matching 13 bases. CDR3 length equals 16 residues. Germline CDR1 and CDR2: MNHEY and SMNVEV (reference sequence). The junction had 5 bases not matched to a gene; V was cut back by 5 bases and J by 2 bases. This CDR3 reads CASSPRTSGSQETQYF. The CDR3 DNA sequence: TGTGCCAGCAGTCCCCGGACTAGCGGGAGTCAAGAGACCCAGTACTTC.

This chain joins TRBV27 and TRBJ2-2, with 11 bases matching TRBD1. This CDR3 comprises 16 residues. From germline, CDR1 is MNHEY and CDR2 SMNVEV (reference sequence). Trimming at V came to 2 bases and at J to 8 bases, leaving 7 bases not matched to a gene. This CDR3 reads CASSLAGQGAMGELFF. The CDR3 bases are TGTGCCAGCAGTTTAGCCGGACAGGGGGCGATGGGGGAGCTGTTTTTT.

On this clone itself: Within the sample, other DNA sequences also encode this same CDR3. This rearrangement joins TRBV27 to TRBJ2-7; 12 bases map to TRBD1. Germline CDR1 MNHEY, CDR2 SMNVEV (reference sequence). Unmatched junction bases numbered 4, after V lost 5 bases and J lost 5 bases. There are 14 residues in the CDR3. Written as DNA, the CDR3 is TGTGCCAGCAGTCCCGGGACAGGGGGCAACGAGCAGTACTTC. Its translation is CASSPGTGGNEQYF.

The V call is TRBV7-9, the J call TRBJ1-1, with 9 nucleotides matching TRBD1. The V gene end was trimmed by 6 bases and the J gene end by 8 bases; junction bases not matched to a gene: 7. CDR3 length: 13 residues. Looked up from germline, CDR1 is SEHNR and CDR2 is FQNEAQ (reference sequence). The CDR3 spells CASSYQGQGEAFF. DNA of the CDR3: TGTGCCAGCAGTTACCAGGGACAGGGCGAAGCTTTCTTT.

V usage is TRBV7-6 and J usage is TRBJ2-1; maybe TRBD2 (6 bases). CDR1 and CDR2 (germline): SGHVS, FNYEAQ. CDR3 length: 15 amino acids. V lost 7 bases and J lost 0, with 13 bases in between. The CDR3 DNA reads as TGTGCCAGCACCCCGACGGGGGTCTCCTACAATGAGCAGTTCTTC. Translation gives CASTPTGVSYNEQFF.

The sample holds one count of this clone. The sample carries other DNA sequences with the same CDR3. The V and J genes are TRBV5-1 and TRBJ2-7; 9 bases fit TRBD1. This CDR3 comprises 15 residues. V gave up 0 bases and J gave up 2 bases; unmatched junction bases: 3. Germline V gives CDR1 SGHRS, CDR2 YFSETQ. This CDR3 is CASSLETGGTYEQYF. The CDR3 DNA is TGCGCCAGCAGCTTGGAAACAGGGGGCACCTACGAGCAGTACTTC.

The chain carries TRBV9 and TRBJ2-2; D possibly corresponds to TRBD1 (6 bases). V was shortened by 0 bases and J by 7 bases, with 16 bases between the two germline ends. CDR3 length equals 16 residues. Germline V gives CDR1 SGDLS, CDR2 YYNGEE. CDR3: CASSVAPDRTRGELFF. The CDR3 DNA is TGTGCCAGCAGCGTAGCCCCCGACAGGACTCGCGGGGAGCTGTTTTTT.

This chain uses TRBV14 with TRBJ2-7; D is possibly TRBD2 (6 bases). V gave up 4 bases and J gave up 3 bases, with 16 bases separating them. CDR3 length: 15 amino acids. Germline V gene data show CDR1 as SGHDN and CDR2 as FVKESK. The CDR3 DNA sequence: TGTGCCAGCAGCCCCCTTCGGGGGACCGGCTACGAGCAGTACTTC. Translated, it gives CASSPLRGTGYEQYF.

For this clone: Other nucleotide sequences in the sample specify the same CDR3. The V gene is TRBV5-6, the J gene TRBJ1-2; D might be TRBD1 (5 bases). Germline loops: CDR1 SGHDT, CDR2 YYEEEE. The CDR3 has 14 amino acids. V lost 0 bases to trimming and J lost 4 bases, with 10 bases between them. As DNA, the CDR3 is TGTGCCAGCAGCTTGGTTGGGGGAGGCTATGGCTACACCTTC. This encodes CASSLVGGGYGYTF.

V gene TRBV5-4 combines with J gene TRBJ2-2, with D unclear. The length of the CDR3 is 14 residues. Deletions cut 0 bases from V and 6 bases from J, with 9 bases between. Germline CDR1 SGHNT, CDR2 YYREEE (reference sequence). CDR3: CASSLARIPGELFF. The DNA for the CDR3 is TGTGCCAGCAGCTTGGCCAGGATCCCCGGGGAGCTGTTTTTT.

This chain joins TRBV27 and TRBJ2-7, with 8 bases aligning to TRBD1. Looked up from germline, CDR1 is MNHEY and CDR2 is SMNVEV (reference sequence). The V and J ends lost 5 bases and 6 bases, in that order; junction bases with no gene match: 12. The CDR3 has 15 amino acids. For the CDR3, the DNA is TGTGCCAGCAGTGAGATCGTGGGACAGGCCCGCGAGCAGTACTTC. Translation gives CASSEIVGQAREQYF.

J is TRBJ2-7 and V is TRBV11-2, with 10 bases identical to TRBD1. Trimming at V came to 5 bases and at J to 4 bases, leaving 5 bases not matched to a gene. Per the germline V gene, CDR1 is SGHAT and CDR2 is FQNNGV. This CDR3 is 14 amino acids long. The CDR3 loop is CASSPGQGVYEQYF. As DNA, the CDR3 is TGTGCCAGCAGCCCAGGACAGGGGGTATACGAGCAGTACTTC.